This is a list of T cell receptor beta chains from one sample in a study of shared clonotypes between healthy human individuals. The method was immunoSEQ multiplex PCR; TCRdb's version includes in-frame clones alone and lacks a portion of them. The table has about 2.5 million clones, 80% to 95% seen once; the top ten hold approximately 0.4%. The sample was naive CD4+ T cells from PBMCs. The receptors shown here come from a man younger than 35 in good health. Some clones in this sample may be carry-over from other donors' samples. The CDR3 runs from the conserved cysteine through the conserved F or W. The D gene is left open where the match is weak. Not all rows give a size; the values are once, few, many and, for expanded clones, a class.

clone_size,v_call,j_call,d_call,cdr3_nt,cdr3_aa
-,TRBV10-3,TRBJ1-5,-,TGTGCCATCAGTGTGTCACAAGACAATCAGCCCCAGCATTTT,CAISVSQDNQPQHF
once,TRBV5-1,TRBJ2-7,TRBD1,TGCGCCAGCAGCTTGGCGCAGGGGGCTTACGAGCAGTACTTC,CASSLAQGAYEQYF
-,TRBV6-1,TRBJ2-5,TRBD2,TGTGCCAGCAGGGCGGGAGTAATCTCTGAGACCCAGTACTTC,CASRAGVISETQYF
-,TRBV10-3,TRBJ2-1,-,TGTGCCATCAGTGGGGCGTCAAATGAGCAGTTCTTC,CAISGASNEQFF
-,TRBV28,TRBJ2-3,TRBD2,TGTGCCAGCAGCCCCCATAGCGGGATCACAGATACGCAGTATTTT,CASSPHSGITDTQYF
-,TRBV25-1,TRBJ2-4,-,TGTGCCAGCAGTGCCCGGGCCTTCGGTGGGCCAAAAAACATTCAGTACTTC,CASSARAFGGPKNIQYF
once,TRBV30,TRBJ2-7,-,TGTGCCTGGAATTCTAGGGACGAGCAGTACTTC,CAWNSRDEQYF
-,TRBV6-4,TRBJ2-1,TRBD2,TGTGCCAGCAGTGTCGGCGGGAGCTCCTACAATGAGCAGTTCTTC,CASSVGGSSYNEQFF
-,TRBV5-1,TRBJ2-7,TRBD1,TGCGCCAGCAGCTTACAGGGGGCACCCGCCTACGAGCAGTACTTC,CASSLQGAPAYEQYF
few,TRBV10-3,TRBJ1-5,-,TGTGCCACGGGACCTAATGGCAATCAGCCCCAGCATTTT,CATGPNGNQPQHF
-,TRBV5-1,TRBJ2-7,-,TGCGCCAGCAGCTTGGGCGGGACAGCTTCCTACGAGCAGTACTTC,CASSLGGTASYEQYF
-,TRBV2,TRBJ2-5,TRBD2,TGTGCCAGCAGGGCAACTAGCGGTCAAGAGACCCAGTACTTC,CASRATSGQETQYF
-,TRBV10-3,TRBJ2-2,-,TGTGCCATCACTTCTGGTTCCGAGACCGGGGAGCTGTTTTTT,CAITSGSETGELFF
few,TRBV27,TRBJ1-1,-,TGTGCCAGCAGTTTAGGCAGGAACACTGAAGCTTTCTTT,CASSLGRNTEAFF
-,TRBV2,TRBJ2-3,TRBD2,TGTGCCAGCAGGCGGGAGGGCGTCACAGATACGCAGTATTTT,CASRREGVTDTQYF
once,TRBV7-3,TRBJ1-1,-,TGTGCCAGCAGCCCCGGGGGGAACACTGAAGCTTTCTTT,CASSPGGNTEAFF
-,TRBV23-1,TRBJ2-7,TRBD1,TGCGCCAGCAGTCCGCGGACAGGGGGAGGGTACGAGCAGTACTTC,CASSPRTGGGYEQYF
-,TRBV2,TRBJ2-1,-,TGTGCCAGCTTGGACCTCTTTGGGAATGAGCAGTTCTTC,CASLDLFGNEQFF
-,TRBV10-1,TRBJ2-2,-,TGCGCCAGCAGTGATCTTAGCGGTAGGAACACCGGGGAGCTGTTTTTT,CASSDLSGRNTGELFF
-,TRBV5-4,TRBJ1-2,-,TGTGCCAGCAGCTCCCCGACCTTTAGTGGCTACACCTTC,CASSSPTFSGYTF
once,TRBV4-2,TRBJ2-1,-,TGTGCCAGCAGCCAAAGCCATGAGGCGAACAATGAGCAGTTCTTC,CASSQSHEANNEQFF
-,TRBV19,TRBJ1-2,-,TGTGCCAGTAGTATTAGGGGCCCCGCGAGAGTGGAGAACTATGGCTACACCTTC,CASSIRGPARVENYGYTF
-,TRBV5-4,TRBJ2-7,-,TGTGCCAGCAGCTTAGGAGGGGAGTTTAACTACGAGCAGTACTTC,CASSLGGEFNYEQYF
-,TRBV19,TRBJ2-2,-,TGTGCCGTACGAAGGGGCGGGTCGAACACCGGGGAGCTGTTTTTT,CAVRRGGSNTGELFF
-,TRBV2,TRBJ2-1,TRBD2,TGTGCCAGCAGTCCTCGGGAGGAGAATGAGCAGTTCTTC,CASSPREENEQFF
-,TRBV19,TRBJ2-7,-,TGTGCCAGTAGTATACCTGGACAGAGGGGCTCCTACGAGCAGTACTTC,CASSIPGQRGSYEQYF
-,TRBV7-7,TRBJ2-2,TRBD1,TGTGCCAGCAGCTCCAACCAGGGGGCCGGGGAGCTGTTTTTT,CASSSNQGAGELFF
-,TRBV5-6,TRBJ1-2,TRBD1,TGTGCCAGCAGCCCCCGGGACAGGGCTTTGTATGGCTACACCTTC,CASSPRDRALYGYTF
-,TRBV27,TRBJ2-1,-,TGTGCCAGCAGATTAGACCCGTACCCAGCCTACAATGAGCAGTTCTTC,CASRLDPYPAYNEQFF
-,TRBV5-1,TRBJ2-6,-,TGCGCCAGCAGCACAGACAGTTTTTCTGGGGCCAACGTCCTGACTTTC,CASSTDSFSGANVLTF
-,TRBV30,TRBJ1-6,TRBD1,TGTGCCTGGACCCCGGGACAGAGTTATTCACCCCTCCACTTT,CAWTPGQSYSPLHF